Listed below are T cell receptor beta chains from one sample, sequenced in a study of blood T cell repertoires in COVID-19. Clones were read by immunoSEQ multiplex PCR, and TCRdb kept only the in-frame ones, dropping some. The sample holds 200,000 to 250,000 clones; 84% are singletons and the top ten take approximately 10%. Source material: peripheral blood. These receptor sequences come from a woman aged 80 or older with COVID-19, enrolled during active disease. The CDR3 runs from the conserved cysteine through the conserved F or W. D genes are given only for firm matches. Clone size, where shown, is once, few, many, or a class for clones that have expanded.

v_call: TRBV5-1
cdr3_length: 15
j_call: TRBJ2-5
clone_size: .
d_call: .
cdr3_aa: CASRNTGGGSETQYF
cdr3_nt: TGCGCCAGCCGTAACACCGGGGGTGGCTCAGAGACCCAGTACTTC

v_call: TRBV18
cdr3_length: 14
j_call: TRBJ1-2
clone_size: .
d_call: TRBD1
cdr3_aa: CASSTGVTQGGYTF
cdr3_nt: TGTGCCAGCTCGACAGGGGTCACCCAAGGGGGCTACACCTTC

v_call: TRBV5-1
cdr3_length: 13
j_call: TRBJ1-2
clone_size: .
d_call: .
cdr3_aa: CASSPLPGGGYTF
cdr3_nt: TGCGCCAGCAGCCCCCTGCCGGGGGGTGGCTACACCTTC

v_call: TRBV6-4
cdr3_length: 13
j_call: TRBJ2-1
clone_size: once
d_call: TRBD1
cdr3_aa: CASSRGLTGEQFF
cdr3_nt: TGTGCCAGCAGCAGGGGGTTAACAGGGGAGCAGTTCTTC

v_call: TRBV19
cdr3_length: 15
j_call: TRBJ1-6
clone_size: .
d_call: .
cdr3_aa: CASSTGSGGNSPLHF
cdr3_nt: TGTGCCAGTAGTACAGGGTCGGGTGGCAATTCACCCCTCCACTTT

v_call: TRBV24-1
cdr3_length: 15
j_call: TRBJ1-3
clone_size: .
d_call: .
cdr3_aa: CATSDQTVSGNTIYF
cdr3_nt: TGTGCCACCAGTGATCAGACAGTCTCTGGAAACACCATATATTTT

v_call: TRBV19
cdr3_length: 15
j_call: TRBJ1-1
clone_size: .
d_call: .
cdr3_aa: CASSIGGGTNTEAFF
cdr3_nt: TGTGCCAGTAGTATAGGTGGGGGCACGAACACTGAAGCTTTCTTT

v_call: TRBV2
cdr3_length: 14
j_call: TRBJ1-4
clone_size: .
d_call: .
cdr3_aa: CASLWGATNEKLFF
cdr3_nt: TGTGCCAGCCTTTGGGGAGCCACTAATGAAAAACTGTTTTTT

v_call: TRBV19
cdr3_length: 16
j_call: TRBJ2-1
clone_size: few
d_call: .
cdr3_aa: CASSIVRGTLNNEQFF
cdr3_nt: TGTGCCAGTAGTATAGTCCGCGGGACCCTAAACAATGAGCAGTTCTTC

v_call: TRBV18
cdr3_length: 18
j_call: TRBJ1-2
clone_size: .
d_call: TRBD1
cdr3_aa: CASSPPPNLGGSNYGYTF
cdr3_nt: TGTGCCAGCTCACCACCCCCGAATTTAGGGGGCTCTAACTATGGCTACACCTTC

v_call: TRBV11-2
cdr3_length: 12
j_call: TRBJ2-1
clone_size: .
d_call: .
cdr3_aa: CASGRDYNEQFF
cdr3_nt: TGTGCCAGCGGGCGTGACTACAATGAGCAGTTCTTC

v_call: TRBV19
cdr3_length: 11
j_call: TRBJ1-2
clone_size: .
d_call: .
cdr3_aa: CASSIEGGITF
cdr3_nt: TGTGCCAGTAGTATAGAGGGAGGTATCACCTTC

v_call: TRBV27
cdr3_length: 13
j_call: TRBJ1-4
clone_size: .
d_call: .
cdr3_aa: CASSPATNEKLFF
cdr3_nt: TGTGCCAGCAGTCCTGCAACTAATGAAAAACTGTTTTTT

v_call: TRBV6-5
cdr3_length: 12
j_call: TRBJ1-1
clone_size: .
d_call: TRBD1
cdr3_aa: CASSGQEAEAFF
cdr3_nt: TGTGCCAGCAGCGGACAGGAGGCTGAAGCTTTCTTT

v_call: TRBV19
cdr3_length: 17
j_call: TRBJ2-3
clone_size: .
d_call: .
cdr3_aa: CASSIVHRPTSTDTQYF
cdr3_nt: TGTGCCAGTAGTATAGTTCACAGGCCAACTAGCACAGATACGCAGTATTTT

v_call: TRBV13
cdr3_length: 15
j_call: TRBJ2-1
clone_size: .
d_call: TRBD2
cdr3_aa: CASSGQRGGRNEQFF
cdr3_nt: TGTGCCAGCAGCGGTCAGCGGGGGGGACGGAATGAGCAGTTCTTC

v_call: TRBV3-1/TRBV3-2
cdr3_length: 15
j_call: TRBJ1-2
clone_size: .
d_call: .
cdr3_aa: CASSQVAGKNYGYTF
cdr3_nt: TGTGCCAGCAGCCAAGTGGCCGGGAAAAACTATGGCTACACCTTC

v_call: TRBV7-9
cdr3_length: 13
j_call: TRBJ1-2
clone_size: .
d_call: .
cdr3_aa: CASSLDPSSGYTF
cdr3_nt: TGTGCCAGCAGCTTAGATCCGAGTAGCGGCTACACCTTC

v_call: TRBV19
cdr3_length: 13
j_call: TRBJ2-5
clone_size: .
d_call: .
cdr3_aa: CASSVTGTGTQYF
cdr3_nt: TGTGCCAGTAGTGTGACTGGAACGGGGACCCAGTACTTC

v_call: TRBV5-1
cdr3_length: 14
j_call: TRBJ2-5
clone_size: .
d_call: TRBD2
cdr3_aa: CASSFSRGAETQYF
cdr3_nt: TGCGCCAGCAGCTTCTCGCGGGGGGCGGAGACCCAGTACTTC

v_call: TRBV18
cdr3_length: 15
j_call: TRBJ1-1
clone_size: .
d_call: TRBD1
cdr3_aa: CASSPGTAMNTEAFF
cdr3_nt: TGTGCCAGCTCACCCGGGACAGCTATGAACACTGAAGCTTTCTTT

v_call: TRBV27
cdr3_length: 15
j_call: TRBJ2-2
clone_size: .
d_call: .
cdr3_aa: CASSPRLPSPGELFF
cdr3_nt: TGTGCCAGCAGTCCCCGACTACCCTCCCCCGGGGAGCTGTTTTTT

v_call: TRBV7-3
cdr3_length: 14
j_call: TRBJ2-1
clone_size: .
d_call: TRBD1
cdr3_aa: CASSSGGSNNEQFF
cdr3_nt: TGTGCCAGCAGCTCAGGGGGCTCCAACAATGAGCAGTTCTTC

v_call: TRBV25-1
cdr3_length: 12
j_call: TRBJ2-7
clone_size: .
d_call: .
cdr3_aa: CASSGSSYEQYF
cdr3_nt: TGTGCCAGCAGTGGGAGCTCCTACGAGCAGTACTTC

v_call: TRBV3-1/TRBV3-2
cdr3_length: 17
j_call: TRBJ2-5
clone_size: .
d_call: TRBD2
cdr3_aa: CASSQEGRGGLRETQYF
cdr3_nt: TGTGCCAGCAGCCAAGAGGGTCGGGGGGGCCTTAGGGAGACCCAGTACTTC

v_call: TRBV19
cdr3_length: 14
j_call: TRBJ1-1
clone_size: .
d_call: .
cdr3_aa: CASSRGGRVTEAFF
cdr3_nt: TGTGCCAGTAGTAGGGGGGGGCGCGTGACTGAAGCTTTCTTT

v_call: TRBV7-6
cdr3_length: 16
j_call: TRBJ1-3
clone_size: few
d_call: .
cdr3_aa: CASSLGGSATGNTIYF
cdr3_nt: TGTGCCAGCAGCTTAGGAGGGTCAGCTACCGGAAACACCATATATTTT

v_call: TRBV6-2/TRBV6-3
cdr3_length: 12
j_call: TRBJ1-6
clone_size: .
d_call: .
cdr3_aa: CASSYAGSPLHF
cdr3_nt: TGTGCCAGCAGTTATGCGGGTTCACCCCTCCACTTT

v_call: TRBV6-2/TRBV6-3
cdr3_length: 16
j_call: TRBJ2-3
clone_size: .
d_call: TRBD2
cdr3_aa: CASSSVRDYPTDTQYF
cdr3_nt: TGTGCCAGCAGTTCCGTCCGGGACTACCCCACAGATACGCAGTATTTT

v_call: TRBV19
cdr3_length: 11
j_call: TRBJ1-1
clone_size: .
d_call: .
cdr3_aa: CAAEDPAPAFF
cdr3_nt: TGTGCCGCGGAAGACCCCGCTCCGGCTTTCTTT

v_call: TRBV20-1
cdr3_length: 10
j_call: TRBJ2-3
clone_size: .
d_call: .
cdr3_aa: CSATTDTQYF
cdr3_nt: TGCAGTGCTACAACAGATACGCAGTATTTT

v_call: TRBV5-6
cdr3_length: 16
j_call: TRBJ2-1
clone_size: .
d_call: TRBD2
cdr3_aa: CASSPGGTRVRHEQFF
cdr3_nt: TGTGCCAGCAGCCCCGGCGGGACTAGGGTCCGTCATGAGCAGTTCTTC

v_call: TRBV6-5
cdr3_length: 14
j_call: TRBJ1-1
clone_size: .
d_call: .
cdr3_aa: CASSYPGLNTEAFF
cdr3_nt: TGTGCCAGCAGTTACCCTGGCCTGAACACTGAAGCTTTCTTT

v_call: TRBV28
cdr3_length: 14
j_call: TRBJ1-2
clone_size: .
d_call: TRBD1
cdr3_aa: CASTTGTGGYGYTF
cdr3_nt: TGTGCCAGTACCACAGGGACAGGGGGCTATGGCTACACCTTC

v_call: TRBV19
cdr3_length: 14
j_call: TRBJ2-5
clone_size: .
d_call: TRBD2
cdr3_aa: CASSNSRGEETQYF
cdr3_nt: TGTGCCAGTAGTAACTCACGGGGGGAAGAGACCCAGTACTTC

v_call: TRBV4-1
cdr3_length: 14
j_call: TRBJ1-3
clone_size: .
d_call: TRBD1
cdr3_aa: CASSLRDRGNTIYF
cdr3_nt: TGCGCCAGCAGCCTCCGGGACAGAGGAAACACCATATATTTT

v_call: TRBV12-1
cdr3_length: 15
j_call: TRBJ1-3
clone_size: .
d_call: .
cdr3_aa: CASSFGAGQGNTIYF
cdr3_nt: TGTGCCAGCAGCTTTGGGGCAGGGCAGGGAAACACCATATATTTT

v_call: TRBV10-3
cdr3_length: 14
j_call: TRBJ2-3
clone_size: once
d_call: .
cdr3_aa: CAISESGGGDTQYF
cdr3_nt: TGTGCCATCAGTGAGTCGGGTGGGGGGGATACGCAGTATTTT

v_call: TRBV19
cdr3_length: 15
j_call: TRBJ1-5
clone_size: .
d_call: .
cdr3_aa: CASSGRDYSNQPQHF
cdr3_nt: TGTGCCAGTAGTGGCAGGGACTATAGCAATCAGCCCCAGCATTTT

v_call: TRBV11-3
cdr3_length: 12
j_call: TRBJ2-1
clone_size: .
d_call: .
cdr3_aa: CASSWGTHEQFF
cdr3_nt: TGTGCCAGCAGCTGGGGGACTCATGAGCAGTTCTTC

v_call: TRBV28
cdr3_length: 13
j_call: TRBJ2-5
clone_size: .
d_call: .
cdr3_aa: CASSYGGLETQYF
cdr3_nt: TGTGCCAGCAGTTATGGAGGGCTTGAGACCCAGTACTTC

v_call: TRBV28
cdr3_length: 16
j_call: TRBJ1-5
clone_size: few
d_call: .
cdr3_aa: CASTPIGSHRMQPQHF
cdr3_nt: TGTGCCAGCACCCCAATTGGGTCCCACAGAATGCAGCCCCAGCATTTT

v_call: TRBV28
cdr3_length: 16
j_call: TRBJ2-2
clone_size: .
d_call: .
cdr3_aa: CASSLIPQGNTGELFF
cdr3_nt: TGTGCCAGCAGTTTAATCCCACAGGGGAACACCGGGGAGCTGTTTTTT

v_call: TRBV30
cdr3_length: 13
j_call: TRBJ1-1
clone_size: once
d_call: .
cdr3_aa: CAWTPPMNTEAFF
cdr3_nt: TGTGCCTGGACCCCCCCCATGAACACTGAAGCTTTCTTT

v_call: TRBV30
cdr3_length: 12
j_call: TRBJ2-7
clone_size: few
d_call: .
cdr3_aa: CAWSDRSYEQYF
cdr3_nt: TGTGCCTGGAGTGACAGGTCCTACGAGCAGTACTTC

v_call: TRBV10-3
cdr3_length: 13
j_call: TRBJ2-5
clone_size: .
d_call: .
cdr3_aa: CAISVQEQETQYF
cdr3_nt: TGTGCCATCAGTGTACAGGAACAAGAGACCCAGTACTTC

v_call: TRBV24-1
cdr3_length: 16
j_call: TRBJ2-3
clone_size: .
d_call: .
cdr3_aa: CATSTIAGTSTDTQYF
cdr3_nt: TGTGCCACCAGTACCATAGCCGGGACATCCACAGATACGCAGTATTTT

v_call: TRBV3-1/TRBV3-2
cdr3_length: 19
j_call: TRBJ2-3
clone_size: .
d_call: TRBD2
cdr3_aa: CASSLGLAGAFPTTDTQYF
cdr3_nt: TGTGCCAGCAGCCTGGGACTAGCGGGGGCCTTCCCAACCACAGATACGCAGTATTTT

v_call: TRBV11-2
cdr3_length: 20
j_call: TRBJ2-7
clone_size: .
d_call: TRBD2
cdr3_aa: CASSLDSSGPTSRSGYEQYF
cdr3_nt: TGTGCCAGCAGCTTAGATTCTAGCGGTCCTACTTCTCGGAGTGGCTACGAGCAGTACTTC

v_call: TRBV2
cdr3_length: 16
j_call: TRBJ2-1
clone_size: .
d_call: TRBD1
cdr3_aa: CASSADRPPLTNEQFF
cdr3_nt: TGTGCCAGCAGTGCGGACAGGCCCCCACTTACCAATGAGCAGTTCTTC

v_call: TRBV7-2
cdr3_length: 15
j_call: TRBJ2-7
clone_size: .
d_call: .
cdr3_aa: CASSLGGGGNYEQYF
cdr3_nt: TGTGCCAGCAGCTTAGGAGGCGGCGGAAACTACGAGCAGTACTTC

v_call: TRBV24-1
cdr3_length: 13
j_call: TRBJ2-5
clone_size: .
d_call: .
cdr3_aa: CATGALDGETQYF
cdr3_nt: TGTGCCACCGGGGCCCTCGATGGAGAGACCCAGTACTTC

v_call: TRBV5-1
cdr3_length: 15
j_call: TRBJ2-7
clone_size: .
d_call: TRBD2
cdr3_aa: CASSPGTSGGSEQYF
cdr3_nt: TGCGCCAGCAGCCCAGGGACTAGCGGGGGTAGCGAGCAGTACTTC

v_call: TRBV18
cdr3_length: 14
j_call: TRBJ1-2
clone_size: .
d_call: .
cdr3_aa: CASSPGAGPDGYTF
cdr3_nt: TGTGCCAGCTCACCGGGGGCAGGCCCGGACGGCTACACCTTC